This T cell receptor (beta chain) stems from a study of cytomegalovirus exposure and HLA in healthy donors. PCR employed 60 Vbeta and 13 Jbeta primers. Sequencing was performed with immunoSEQ multiplex PCR; in TCRdb, only in-frame clones are kept and a portion is missing. The table lists about 270,000 clones, just over 70% of them singletons, with over 2% in the top ten. The germline V gene encodes CDR1 WNHNN and CDR2 SYGVQD (reference sequence). The CDR3 is 15 amino acids. V was trimmed by 3 bases and J by 5 bases, leaving 16 bases between them. Whole-study findings and limits: TCR beta chains numbering some 150 were designated cytomegalovirus-associated.

Comment on this clone: Its antigen is not identified.

J is TRBJ1-2 and V is TRBV10-1; D gene unclear. This receptor was identified in a female donor in good health and CMV-seronegative. The specimen sequenced was PBMCs. The CDR3 DNA reads TGCGCCAGCAGTGATAGCGGGGTCCCCCCTTATGGCTACACCTTC. Encoded protein: CASSDSGVPPYGYTF.